This entry lists 30 T cell receptor beta chains sequenced from one sample in a study of identical twins' blood T cells. TCRdb called the 5' RACE reads again in MiXCR, with one record for every CDR3 protein. The profile shows hundreds of thousands of distinct CDR3 sequences, 25% to 35% of them singletons. Sequenced material: PBMCs. All receptors derive from a woman between 18 and 55 years old in good health.

This clonotype was counted a few times. The chain uses TRBV7-9 and TRBJ1-6; D may be TRBD1 (5 bases). Per the germline V gene, CDR1 is SEHNR and CDR2 is FQNEAQ (reference sequence). V lost 5 bases, J lost 6 bases, and 11 bases lay in between. The CDR3 contains 14 residues. The CDR3 sequence: CASSPDRPNSPLHF. Here the CDR3 DNA reads TGTGCCAGCAGCCCCGACAGACCTAATTCACCCCTCCACTTT.

Only a few counts were recorded for this clonotype. The chain joins TRBV2 to TRBJ1-6; no reliable D call. The CDR3 sequence is 14 residues long. Per germline, CDR1 SNHLY and CDR2 FYNNEI. V shed 4 bases and J shed 7 bases, with 11 bases lying between them. The CDR3 sequence is CASSARTVNSPLHF. DNA of the CDR3: TGTGCCAGCAGTGCCCGGACGGTGAATTCACCCCTCCACTTT.

The chain recombines TRBV11-2 with TRBJ1-1; TRBD1 aligns across 11 bases. V trimming: 0 bases; J trimming: 3 bases; junction bases outside the gene matches: 9. The CDR3 has 18 amino acids. From germline, CDR1 is SGHAT and CDR2 FQNNGV. CDR3 in amino acids: CASSLDRRTGGMDTEAFF. CDR3 DNA sequence: TGTGCCAGCAGCTTAGACCGTAGGACAGGGGGCATGGACACTGAAGCTTTCTTT.

This clonotype was counted only a few times. The chain couples TRBV7-8 to TRBJ2-3; no reliable D call. The CDR3 totals 16 residues. Between the trimmed V and J ends, which lost 2 bases and 6 bases, there was a span of 18 bases. The V gene's germline CDR1 is SGHVS and CDR2 FQNEAQ. CDR3 sequence: CASSLSPEWFSDTQYF. In nucleotides, the CDR3 is TGTGCCAGCAGCTTAAGCCCGGAGTGGTTCAGCGATACGCAGTATTTT. Drawing the rest from reference TRBV7-8 and TRBJ2-3, the complete variable domain is GAGVSQSPRYKVAKRGQDVALRCDPISGHVSLFWYQQALGQGPEFLTYFQNEAQLDKSGLPSDRFFAERPEGSVSTLKIQRTQQEDSAVYLCASSLSPEWFSDTQYFGPGTRLTVL.

This clonotype was picked up a small number of times. A much larger clone differs by one base, so this may be a read error. This rearrangement joins TRBV3-1 to TRBJ2-2; D is undetermined. This CDR3 region has 12 residues. Germline V gene data show CDR1 as LGHDT and CDR2 as YNNKEL (reference sequence). Trimming removed 8 bases from V and 7 bases from J, with 11 bases in between. The CDR3 DNA reads as TGTGCCAGCGGTGGGGTGGTCGGGGAGCTGTTTTTT. Protein sequence: CASGGVVGELFF.

This clonotype appeared a few times. Relative to the germline gene, one junction end is altered; a read error may explain this. The rearrangement links TRBV20-1 to TRBJ1-2; D not certain. Germline V gene data show CDR1 as DFQATT and CDR2 as SNEGSKA (reference sequence). This CDR3 is 13 amino acids long. The CDR3 DNA is TGTAGTGCGTATAAGAGAAGCTCTGCTGGCTACACCTTC. It encodes CSAYKRSSAGYTF.

This clonotype was detected a few times. This chain connects TRBV5-1 to TRBJ1-1; a weak D match, TRBD1 (6 bases). The CDR3 sequence is 16 residues long. Trimming stripped 2 bases from V and 0 bases from J, with 14 bases between. In germline, CDR1 is SGHRS, CDR2 YFSETQ. CDR3 nucleotide sequence: TGCGCCAGCAGCTTCAAATTCAGGGGAATGAACACTGAAGCTTTCTTT. This encodes CASSFKFRGMNTEAFF.

The gene calls are TRBV7-2 and TRBJ1-2; TRBD1 aligns across 9 bases. V gave up 7 bases and J gave up 4 bases; unmatched junction bases: 10. This CDR3 comprises 15 residues. Germline CDR1 is SGHTA and CDR2 is FQGNSA. CDR3 in amino acids: CASKPGTGFFYGYTF. CDR3 bases: TGTGCCAGCAAGCCCGGGACAGGGTTCTTCTATGGCTACACCTTC.

The genes are TRBV20-1 and TRBJ1-1, with D maybe TRBD1 (6 bases). Trimming removed 7 bases from V and 10 bases from J, with 22 bases in between. The CDR3 is 13 amino acids. Germline CDR1 and CDR2: DFQATT and SNEGSKA (reference sequence). CDR3 amino acids: CSVPAGVGGAAFF. CDR3 in DNA: TGCAGTGTTCCCGCTGGGGTAGGGGGAGCAGCTTTCTTT.

This clonotype occurred a few times. CDR3 sequence: CSAKTGNLNSPLHF. The CDR3 DNA follows: TGCAGTGCGAAAACAGGGAATCTTAATTCACCCCTCCACTTT. V gene TRBV20-1 combines with J gene TRBJ1-6, with D maybe TRBD1 (6 bases). The CDR3 has 14 residues. From germline, CDR1 is DFQATT and CDR2 SNEGSKA (reference sequence). Trimming removed 6 bases from V and 6 bases from J, with 15 bases in between.

The chain recombines TRBV5-6 with TRBJ1-2; D not resolved. Germline V gene lookup returns CDR1 SGHDT and CDR2 YYEEEE. Trimming removed 2 bases at V and 3 bases at J, with 11 bases between. The CDR3 is 14 amino acids. Written as DNA, the CDR3 is TGTGCCAGCAGCTTCTGGGGAGACGACTATGGCTACACCTTC. Translation gives CASSFWGDDYGYTF.

The V gene is TRBV20-1, the J gene TRBJ1-5; unclear D gene. V was trimmed by 3 bases and J by 5 bases, leaving 11 bases between them. The CDR3 consists of 13 residues. Germline values: CDR1 DFQATT, CDR2 SNEGSKA (reference sequence). CDR3: CSASRAGDQPQHF. The CDR3 DNA sequence: TGCAGTGCTAGTAGGGCAGGAGATCAGCCCCAGCATTTT.

This clonotype appeared a few times. The chain is built from TRBV7-9 and TRBJ1-1; D remains unclear. This CDR3 is 17 amino acids long. The germline V gene has CDR1 SEHNR and CDR2 FQNEAQ (reference sequence). Trimming stripped 5 bases from V and 0 bases from J, with 19 bases between. CDR3 sequence reads: CASSPGLSIVLNTEAFF. CDR3 nucleotides: TGTGCCAGCAGCCCTGGATTGTCAATAGTCTTGAACACTGAAGCTTTCTTT.

In its sample, this clonotype was seen many times. The rearrangement joins TRBV5-1 to TRBJ2-5; no reliable D call. In germline, CDR1 is SGHRS, CDR2 YFSETQ. Trimming took 4 bases from V and 1 from J, leaving 8 bases between them. The CDR3 is made up of 13 amino acids. The CDR3 loop reads CASSLRTQETQYF. CDR3 in DNA: TGCGCCAGCAGCCTACGGACCCAAGAGACCCAGTACTTC.

This clonotype turned up a few times. The rearrangement uses TRBV7-2 and TRBJ2-1; D perhaps matches TRBD2 (5 bases). V was pared by 5 bases and J by 2 bases, with 13 bases between. The CDR3 sequence is 15 residues long. Germline values: CDR1 SGHTA, CDR2 FQGNSA. CDR3 sequence (DNA): TGTGCCAGCAGCATGGACTTCGCTACCTACAATGAGCAGTTCTTC. Amino acids: CASSMDFATYNEQFF.

The chain uses TRBV11-2 and TRBJ1-5; D is possibly TRBD1 (5 bases). Germline V gene data show CDR1 as SGHAT and CDR2 as FQNNGV. Between the trimmed V and J ends, which lost 0 bases and 1 base, there was a span of 13 bases. The CDR3 has 17 amino acids. For the CDR3, the DNA is TGTGCCAGCAGCTTAGATTCAGGGCTGGACAGCAATCAGCCCCAGCATTTT. As protein: CASSLDSGLDSNQPQHF.

For this clonotype: A read error may be the cause here, since a much bigger clone is one base away. The rearrangement links TRBV6-5 to TRBJ2-2; no clear D. V gave up 3 bases and J gave up 7 bases, with 18 bases separating them. CDR1 MNHEY and CDR2 SVGAGI come from the germline V gene. The CDR3 sequence is 16 residues long. CDR3 protein: CASSYLQSPHGGELFF. The CDR3 nucleotides are TGTGCCAGCAGTTATTTACAGAGCCCCCACGGCGGGGAGCTGTTTTTT.

This clonotype was counted between two and nine times. V usage is TRBV11-2 and J usage is TRBJ1-2; D uncertain. This CDR3 region has 13 residues. The V end lost 5 bases, the J end lost 5 bases, and 12 bases lay between the germline ends. Germline-derived CDR1 and CDR2 are SGHAT and FQNNGV. The chain's CDR3 is CASSPDVLYGYTF. The CDR3 nucleotides read TGTGCCAGCAGCCCCGACGTTCTATATGGCTACACCTTC.

The gene calls are TRBV29-1 and TRBJ2-1, with TRBD2 matching over 10 bases. The CDR3 contains 15 residues. The V and J ends lost 5 bases and 0 bases, in that order; junction bases with no gene match: 4. Germline lookup yields CDR1 SQVTM and CDR2 ANQGSEA. CDR3 in DNA: TGCAGCGTTCAGGGACTAGCGAGCTCCTACAATGAGCAGTTCTTC. Its protein product is CSVQGLASSYNEQFF.

This clonotype was seen a handful of times. The chain links TRBV9 to TRBJ1-2; D might be TRBD1 (6 bases). Per germline, CDR1 SGDLS and CDR2 YYNGEE. V was trimmed by 3 bases and J by 5 bases, leaving 11 bases between them. The CDR3 is 13 residues long. CDR3 loop: CASSAQQGYGYTF. The DNA for the CDR3 is TGTGCCAGCAGCGCGCAACAGGGTTATGGCTACACCTTC.

This clonotype was detected many times. The chain recombines TRBV29-1 with TRBJ1-3, with unresolved D. Germline V gene data show CDR1 as SQVTM and CDR2 as ANQGSEA. V lost 1 base to trimming and J lost 0 bases, with 4 bases between them. The CDR3 covers 13 residues. CDR3 bases: TGCAGCGTTGAAGGGTACTCTGGAAACACCATATATTTT. Amino acids: CSVEGYSGNTIYF.

This chain connects TRBV23-1 to TRBJ2-7; the D call may be TRBD1 or TRBD2 (5 bases each). TRBV23-1 is designated an ORF whose function remains uncertain. CDR3 length: 15 residues. V was pared by 0 bases and J by 4 bases, with 13 bases between. In nucleotides, the CDR3 is TGCGCCAGCAGTCAATCACGGGACGGATCGTACGAGCAGTACTTC. Translation gives CASSQSRDGSYEQYF.

With regard to this clonotype: Being one base from a much bigger clone, this may be a read error. The chain couples TRBV11-2 to TRBJ1-2; D call uncertain. The CDR3 is made up of 13 amino acids. The germline gives CDR1 SGHAT, CDR2 FQNNGV. For the CDR3, the DNA is TGTGCCAGCAGCGCTGGGTCCAACTATAGCTACACCTTC. Translating it yields CASSAGSNYSYTF.

This clonotype showed up just a few times. A much larger clone lies one base from this, so it may be a read error. CDR3 coding DNA: TGCAGCGTTATTCTCTGCGCGAACACCGGGGAGCTGTTTTTT. It yields the protein CSVILCANTGELFF. The rearrangement joins TRBV29-1 to TRBJ2-2; D is ambiguous. Germline-derived CDR1 and CDR2 are SQVTM and ANQGSEA. Trimming pared 5 bases from V and 0 bases from J, leaving 10 bases between. The CDR3 totals 14 residues.

The chain has TRBV19 and TRBJ2-7, with D uncertain. Deletions cut 4 bases from V and 1 base from J, with 20 bases between. The CDR3 loop spans 17 amino acids. The germline V gene encodes CDR1 LNHDA and CDR2 SQIVND (reference sequence). The CDR3 here is CASSTTTRKIQSYEQYF. Here the CDR3 DNA reads TGTGCCAGTAGTACCACAACACGAAAAATTCAATCCTACGAGCAGTACTTC.

The rearrangement uses TRBV20-1 and TRBJ2-4; 7 nucleotides line up with TRBD2. After removal of 3 bases from V and 1 base from J, the junction contained 6 bases not matched to a gene. The CDR3 runs 15 residues. Per the germline V gene, CDR1 is DFQATT and CDR2 is SNEGSKA (reference sequence). CDR3 residues: CSASDREEAKNIQYF. The CDR3 region has the DNA TGCAGTGCTAGTGATCGGGAGGAGGCCAAAAACATTCAGTACTTC.

J is TRBJ1-5 and V is TRBV7-2; 10 bases fit TRBD1. This CDR3 region has 15 residues. Germline V gene sequence: CDR1 SGHTA, CDR2 FQGNSA. The J segment lost 6 bases and the V segment lost 4 bases, leaving 6 bases of the junction unmatched. CDR3 in amino acids: CASSSHDRGPQPQHF. In DNA form, the CDR3 reads TGTGCCAGCAGCTCCCACGACAGGGGGCCTCAGCCCCAGCATTTT. Variable domain in full (rest from reference TRBV7-2 and TRBJ1-5): GAGVSQSPSNKVTEKGKDVELRCDPISGHTALYWYRQSLGQGLEFLIYFQGNSAPDKSGLPSDRFSAERTGGSVSTLTIQRTQQEDSAVYLCASSSHDRGPQPQHFGDGTRLSIL.

Details on this clonotype: At one boundary the junction diverges from the germline segment, which might be a read error. The chain has TRBV2 and TRBJ2-6, with 8 bases that match TRBD1. The V gene's germline CDR1 is SNHLY and CDR2 FYNNEI. This CDR3 has 11 residues. The CDR3 loop reads CAGSESRGPQF. DNA of the CDR3: TGTGCCGGCAGTGAGAGCAGGGGGCCTCAGTTC.

Comment on this clonotype: The junction shows a germline mismatch at one end, possibly a read error. The chain uses TRBV12-3 or TRBV12-4 and TRBJ1-1; 9 bases agree with TRBD1. The CDR3 consists of 17 residues. The CDR3 bases are TGTGCCGGCAGTCCACTGCCGGGACAGGGAAAAAGCACTGAAGCTTTCTTT. It encodes CAGSPLPGQGKSTEAFF.

This chain joins TRBV28 and TRBJ2-3, with D hard to call. Germline V gene sequence: CDR1 MDHEN, CDR2 SYDVKM. The V end was cut by 7 bases, the J end by 11 bases, with 13 bases between. This CDR3 region has 11 residues. The CDR3 DNA reads as TGTGCCAGCAAATTCGACTCCCGGCAGTATTTT. Translating gives CASKFDSRQYF.